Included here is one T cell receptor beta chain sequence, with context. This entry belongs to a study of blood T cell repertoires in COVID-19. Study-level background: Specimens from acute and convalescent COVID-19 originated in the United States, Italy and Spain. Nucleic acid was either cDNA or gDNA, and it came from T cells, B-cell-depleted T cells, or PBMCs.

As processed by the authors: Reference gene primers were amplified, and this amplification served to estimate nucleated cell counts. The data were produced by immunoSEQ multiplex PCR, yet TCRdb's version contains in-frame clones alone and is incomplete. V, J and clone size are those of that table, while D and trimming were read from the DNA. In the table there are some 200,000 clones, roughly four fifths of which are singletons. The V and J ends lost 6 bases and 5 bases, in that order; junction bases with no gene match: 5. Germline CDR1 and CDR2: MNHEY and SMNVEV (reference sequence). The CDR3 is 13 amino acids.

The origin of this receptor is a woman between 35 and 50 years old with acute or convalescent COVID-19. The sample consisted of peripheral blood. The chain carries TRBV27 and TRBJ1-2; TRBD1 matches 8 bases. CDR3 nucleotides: TGTGCCAGCAGCCCAGGGGGCGTGTATGGCTACACCTTC. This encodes CASSPGGVYGYTF.